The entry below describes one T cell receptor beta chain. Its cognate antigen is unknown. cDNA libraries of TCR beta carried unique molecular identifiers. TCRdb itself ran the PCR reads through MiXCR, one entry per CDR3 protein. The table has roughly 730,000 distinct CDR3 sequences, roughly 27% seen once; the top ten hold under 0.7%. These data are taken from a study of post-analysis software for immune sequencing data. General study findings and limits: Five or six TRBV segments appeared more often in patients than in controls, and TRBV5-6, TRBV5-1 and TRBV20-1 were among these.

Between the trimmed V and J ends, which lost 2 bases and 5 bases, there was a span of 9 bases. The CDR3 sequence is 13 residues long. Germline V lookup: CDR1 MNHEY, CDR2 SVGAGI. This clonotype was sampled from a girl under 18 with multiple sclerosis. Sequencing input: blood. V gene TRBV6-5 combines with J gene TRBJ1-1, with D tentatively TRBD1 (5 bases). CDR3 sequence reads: CASSYRGSTEAFF. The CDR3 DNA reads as TGTGCCAGCAGTTACAGGGGCTCGACTGAAGCTTTCTTT.